What follows are 10 T cell receptor beta chains derived from one specimen sequenced in a study of blood T cell repertoires in COVID-19. TCRdb's table, derived via immunoSEQ multiplex PCR, lists solely in-frame clones and lacks some. Of about 56,000 clones listed, around 80% are singletons. The sample consisted of peripheral blood. The receptors here all came from a woman of 80 years or more with acute or convalescent COVID-19.

This clone was recorded once. The CDR3 DNA is TGTGCCAGCAGCCAAAACAGGGATCCCTGGCAGCCCCAGCATTTT. The encoded protein is CASSQNRDPWQPQHF. The chain employs TRBV4-2 and TRBJ1-5, with a tentative D call TRBD1 (6 bases). From germline, CDR1 is LGHNA and CDR2 YNFKEQ. The CDR3 runs 15 residues. Trimming removed 2 bases from V and 7 bases from J, with 15 bases in between.

This clone came up once. The V gene is TRBV5-4, the J gene TRBJ2-1; 13 bases map to TRBD2. The V gene's germline CDR1 is SGHNT and CDR2 YYREEE (reference sequence). V shed 4 bases and J 1 base; nucleotides not matched to a gene: 5. The CDR3 has 17 amino acids. The CDR3 is CASSRGLAGESYNEQFF. The CDR3 coding sequence is TGTGCCAGCAGCCGAGGACTAGCGGGGGAATCCTACAATGAGCAGTTCTTC.

The V gene is TRBV27, the J gene TRBJ2-7, with D possibly matching TRBD1 (6 bases). Trimming stripped 1 base from V and 5 bases from J, with 12 bases between. Germline lookup yields CDR1 MNHEY and CDR2 SMNVEV (reference sequence). CDR3 length: 14 residues. The CDR3 DNA reads TGTGCCAGCAGTTTATGGGCAGGGGAAAACGAGCAGTACTTC. Its translation is CASSLWAGENEQYF.

CDR3 residues: CASVLAGGQYEQYF. The CDR3, as DNA: TGTGCCAGCGTATTAGCGGGGGGGCAATACGAGCAGTACTTC. This chain links TRBV6-5 with TRBJ2-7; 11 positions agree with TRBD2. This CDR3 comprises 14 residues. CDR1 is MNHEY and CDR2 is SVGAGI in the germline V gene. The junction had 7 bases not matched to a gene; V was cut back by 8 bases and J by 4 bases.

This chain links TRBV5-5 with TRBJ1-5; D uncertain. This CDR3 region has 12 residues. V was pared by 2 bases and J by 4 bases, with 4 bases between. In germline, CDR1 is SGHKS, CDR2 YYEKEE (reference sequence). The CDR3 DNA reads TGTGCCAGCAGCTTACATAATCAGCCCCAGCATTTT. It is translated as CASSLHNQPQHF.

The V gene is TRBV4-2, the J gene TRBJ2-7; 14 bases align to TRBD2. Germline-derived CDR1 and CDR2 are LGHNA and YNFKEQ. This CDR3 contains 19 residues. The trim removed 0 bases at V and 0 bases at J, leaving 7 bases unmatched. The CDR3 loop is CASSQDSGGLAGVSYEQYF. CDR3 nucleotides: TGTGCCAGCAGCCAAGATTCCGGGGGACTAGCGGGGGTCTCCTACGAGCAGTACTTC.

The chain has TRBV7-2 and TRBJ1-5, with TRBD1 identical over 7 bases. The CDR3 consists of 15 residues. The J segment lost 5 bases and the V segment lost 4 bases, leaving 8 bases of the junction unmatched. Looked up from germline, CDR1 is SGHTA and CDR2 is FQGNSA. DNA for the CDR3: TGTGCCAGCAGCTCCCCGGGACAGCCCTATCAGCCCCAGCATTTT. Translated, it gives CASSSPGQPYQPQHF.

The V call is TRBV25-1, the J call TRBJ1-1, with TRBD1 matching 7 bases. CDR1 is MGHDK and CDR2 is SYGVNS in the germline V gene. V was pared by 3 bases and J by 6 bases, with 7 bases of the junction left unmatched. The CDR3 consists of 14 residues. This chain's CDR3 is CASSDPWDSSEAFF. The CDR3 region has the DNA TGTGCCAGCAGTGATCCCTGGGACAGCTCTGAAGCTTTCTTT.

The chain joins TRBV7-2 to TRBJ1-1; D remains ambiguous. Germline lookup yields CDR1 SGHTA and CDR2 FQGNSA. V dropped 4 bases and J dropped 6 bases, with 12 bases sitting between them. This CDR3 has 13 residues. CDR3 bases: TGTGCCAGCAGCTATAAGGCGGCGGCTGAAGCTTTCTTT. Translation: CASSYKAAAEAFF.

The chain couples TRBV19 to TRBJ1-2; 10 bases are shared with TRBD1. Trimming removed 3 bases from V and 7 bases from J; junction bases left unmatched: 5. CDR1 and CDR2 (germline): LNHDA, SQIVND (reference sequence). CDR3 size: 14 residues. CDR3 nucleotide sequence: TGTGCCAGTAGTATCCGGGACAGGGGTACTGGCTACACCTTC. This codes for CASSIRDRGTGYTF. Looking up the rest from reference TRBV19 and TRBJ1-2 gives the full variable domain: DGGITQSPKYLFRKEGQNVTLSCEQNLNHDAMYWYRQDPGQGLRLIYYSQIVNDFQKGDIAEGYSVSREKKESFPLTVTSAQKNPTAFYLCASSIRDRGTGYTFGSGTRLTVV.